Shown below are 10 T cell receptor beta chains from a single sample sequenced in a study of regulatory T cells in long-lasting Graves disease (dated by TCRdb to the early 2020s). Interpreted using the paper, the time point label stands for: persistent/refractory GD, antithyroid drugs over 5 years with positive TRAb. For both TCR sequencing and RNA sequencing, RNA was extracted from PBMCs in TRIzol. Library method: multiplex PCR. Sequenced using an Illumina HiSeq 4000. iRepertoire HTBI primers and Arm-PCR amplification of CDR3 regions were used to construct TCR beta libraries. TCRdb applied fastp at Q25 and MiXCR to the public reads, then kept only in-frame beta chains. Rows merge per CDR3 protein into single entries with the most common DNA and genes. This sample gives some 280,000 distinct CDR3 sequences in total; 20% to 25% of them show up just once. Clones ranked in the top ten supply just over 55% of the sample.

The sequenced sample was peripheral blood mononuclear cells (PBMCs), obtained when the disease was refractory, from a patient treated with antithyroid drugs. These receptor sequences come from a female donor with Graves disease.

The chain is built from TRBV5-1 and TRBJ2-3; perhaps TRBD1 as D (5 bases). Germline loops: CDR1 SGHRS, CDR2 YFSETQ. Deletions cut 8 bases from V and 1 base from J, with 11 bases between. The CDR3 covers 13 residues. CDR3 coding DNA: TGCGCCAGTACAGGAGTAGGCACAGATACGCAGTATTTT. It yields the protein CASTGVGTDTQYF.

A word on this clonotype: This may come from a read error, since a much larger clone is one base off. The chain combines TRBV20-1 with TRBJ2-7; a weak D match, TRBD1 (6 bases). The V gene's germline CDR1 is DFQATT and CDR2 SNEGSKA (reference sequence). There are 12 residues in the CDR3. This chain's CDR3 is CSAGGQNYEQCF. The CDR3 DNA follows: TGCAGTGCTGGAGGACAGAACTACGAGCAGTGCTTC.

This clonotype was counted at least ten times. V is TRBV6-1 and J is TRBJ2-5; 8 bases agree with TRBD1. The germline CDR1 and CDR2 sequences are MNHNS and SASEGT. Trimming removed 6 bases from V and 3 bases from J; junction bases left unmatched: 6. This CDR3 is built from 14 residues. CDR3 residues: CASRQLQGEETQYF. The CDR3, as DNA: TGTGCCAGCAGACAACTACAGGGGGAAGAGACCCAGTACTTC.

This chain joins TRBV7-2 and TRBJ1-1; D is unclear. Germline CDR1 is SGHTA and CDR2 is FQGNSA. The V and J ends lost 2 bases and 1 base respectively, with 11 bases between them. This CDR3 has 15 residues. The CDR3 loop is CASSLYTPPNTEAFF. The CDR3 DNA is TGTGCCAGCAGCTTATATACCCCCCCGAACACTGAAGCTTTCTTT.

This clonotype was picked up many times. The chain joins TRBV6-1 to TRBJ1-1, with 8 bases lining up with TRBD1. The CDR3 length is 14 residues. Germline V CDR1 and CDR2: MNHNS, SASEGT. V shed 6 bases, J shed 0 bases, and the junction held 3 bases outside the gene matches. CDR3 protein: CASRDRDMNTEAFF. The CDR3 nucleotides are TGTGCCAGCAGGGACAGGGACATGAACACTGAAGCTTTCTTT.

With respect to this clonotype: Its ends do not fully match the called genes, so a read error is possible. The CDR3 nucleotides read TGCGTCAGCAGCTTGGGGGGGGGAACTGAAGCTTTCTTT. This encodes CVSSLGGGTEAFF. This chain uses TRBV5-1 with TRBJ1-1; a weak D match, TRBD1 (5 bases). Germline V gene sequence: CDR1 SGHRS, CDR2 YFSETQ. This CDR3 is 13 amino acids long.

The chain combines TRBV29-1 with TRBJ2-7, with D tentatively TRBD1 (5 bases). The ends were cut back, 7 bases at V and 0 bases at J, with 10 bases in the middle. The germline V gene has CDR1 SQVTM and CDR2 ANQGSEA. The CDR3 has 12 residues. The CDR3 bases are TGCAGCGGCAGGGTGGGCTCCTACGAGCAGTACTTC. Residues: CSGRVGSYEQYF.

In its sample, this clonotype was seen a few times. The chain carries TRBV15 and TRBJ1-3, with 10 bases identical to TRBD1. The length of the CDR3 is 17 residues. Trimming removed 0 bases from V and 7 bases from J; junction bases left unmatched: 9. Germline V gene sequence: CDR1 LNHNV, CDR2 YYDKDF (reference sequence). For the CDR3, the DNA is TGTGCCACCAGCAGAGAACCGCCGGGACAGGGGACGAACACCATATATTTT. Translated: CATSREPPGQGTNTIYF.

This clonotype has just a few counts. The chain combines TRBV2 with TRBJ2-7; D is unclear. Trimming pared 6 bases from V and 3 bases from J, leaving 12 bases between. The CDR3 runs 13 residues. CDR1 SNHLY and CDR2 FYNNEI come from the germline V gene. Written as DNA, the CDR3 is TGTGCCAGCAGGACGTTCGGCCGCTACGAGCAGTACTTC. This gives the protein CASRTFGRYEQYF.

CDR3 bases: TGCGCCAGCAGCTTGGACAGCCAGAACACTGAAGCTTTCTTT. This gives the protein CASSLDSQNTEAFF. V and J are TRBV5-1 and TRBJ1-1; D is undetermined. The CDR3 sequence is 14 residues long. The germline V gene has CDR1 SGHRS and CDR2 YFSETQ. V lost 0 bases, J lost 1 base, and 7 bases lay in between.